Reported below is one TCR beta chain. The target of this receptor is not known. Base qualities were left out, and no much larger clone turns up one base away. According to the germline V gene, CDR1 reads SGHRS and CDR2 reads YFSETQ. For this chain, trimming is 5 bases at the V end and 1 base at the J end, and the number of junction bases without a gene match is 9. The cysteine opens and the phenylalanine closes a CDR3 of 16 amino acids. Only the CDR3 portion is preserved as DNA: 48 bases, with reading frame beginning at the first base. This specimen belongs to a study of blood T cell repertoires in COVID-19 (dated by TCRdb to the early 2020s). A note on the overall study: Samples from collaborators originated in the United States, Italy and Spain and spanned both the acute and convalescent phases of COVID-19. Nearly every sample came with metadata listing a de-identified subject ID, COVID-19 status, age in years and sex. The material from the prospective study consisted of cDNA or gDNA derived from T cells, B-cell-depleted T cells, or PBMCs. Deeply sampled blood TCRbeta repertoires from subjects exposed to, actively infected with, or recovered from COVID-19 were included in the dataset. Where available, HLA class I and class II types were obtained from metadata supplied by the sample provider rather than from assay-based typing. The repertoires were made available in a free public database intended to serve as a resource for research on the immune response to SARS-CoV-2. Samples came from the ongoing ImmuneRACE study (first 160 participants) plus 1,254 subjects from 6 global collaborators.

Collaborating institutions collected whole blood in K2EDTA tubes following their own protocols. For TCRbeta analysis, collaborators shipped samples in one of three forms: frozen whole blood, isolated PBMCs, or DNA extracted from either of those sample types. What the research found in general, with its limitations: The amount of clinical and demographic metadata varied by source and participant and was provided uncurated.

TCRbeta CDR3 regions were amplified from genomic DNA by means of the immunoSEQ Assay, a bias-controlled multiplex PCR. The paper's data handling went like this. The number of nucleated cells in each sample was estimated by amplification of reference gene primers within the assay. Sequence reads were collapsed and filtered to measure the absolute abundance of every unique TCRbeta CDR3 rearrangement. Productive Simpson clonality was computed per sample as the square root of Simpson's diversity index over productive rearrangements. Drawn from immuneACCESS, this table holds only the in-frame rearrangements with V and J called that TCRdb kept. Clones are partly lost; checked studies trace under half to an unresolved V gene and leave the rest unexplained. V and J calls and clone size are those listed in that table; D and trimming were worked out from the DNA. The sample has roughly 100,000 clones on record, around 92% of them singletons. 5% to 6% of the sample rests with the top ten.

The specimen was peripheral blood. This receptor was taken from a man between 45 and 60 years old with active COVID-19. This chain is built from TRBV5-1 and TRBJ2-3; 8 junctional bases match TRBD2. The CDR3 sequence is CASSPTSALGTDTQYF. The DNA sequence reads TGCGCCAGCAGTCCGACTAGCGCCCTCGGCACAGATACGCAGTATTTT.